This T cell receptor beta chain was observed in a study of pediatric ulcerative colitis. Study observations and caveats: Ulcerative colitis patients shared more blood-rectal clones than controls.

About this clone itself: The antigen is undetermined.

The survey-level immunoSEQ assay was used. Each sample received Survey-level depth of up to 500,000 reads. Sequenced by immunoSEQ multiplex PCR; TCRdb stores in-frame clones only, minus some. The sample lists 55,000 to 75,000 clones; around 85% were seen once. The CDR3 is 14 amino acids. The V end lost 2 bases, the J end lost 4 bases, and 12 bases lay between the germline ends. Germline V gene sequence: CDR1 SGHAT, CDR2 FQDESV (reference sequence). Colonoscopy and blood draw happened at the same time. Source material: blood. The clonotype originates from a boy between 10 and 17 years old with severe ulcerative colitis. The chain recombines TRBV11-1 with TRBJ2-7; TRBD2 is a possible D gene (6 bases). The CDR3 nucleotides are TGTGCCAGCAGCTTATACGGGAGTGGGTACGAGCAGTACTTC. Protein: CASSLYGSGYEQYF.